The entry below describes one T cell receptor (beta chain). Its specificity is unknown. The data derive from a study of cytomegalovirus exposure and HLA in healthy donors. Whole-study findings and limits: Cytomegalovirus-associated TCR beta chains were listed, numbering 164.

Unmatched junction bases numbered 3, after V lost 5 bases and J lost 3 bases. This CDR3 region has 14 residues. The V gene's germline CDR1 is SNHLY and CDR2 FYNNEI. The PCR contained 60 Vbeta and 13 Jbeta primers. The table came from immunoSEQ multiplex PCR; TCRdb's copy has only in-frame clones and leaves some out. The sample lists 180,000 or so clones; around 75% were seen once. The sequencing input was PBMCs. The rearrangement joins TRBV2 to TRBJ2-3; TRBD1 aligns across 9 bases. This clonotype was obtained from a male donor in good health and CMV-seronegative. CDR3 amino acids: CASSPGQGTDTQYF. CDR3 DNA: TGTGCCAGCAGTCCGGGACAGGGAACAGATACGCAGTATTTT. Drawing the rest from reference TRBV2 and TRBJ2-3, the complete variable domain is EPEVTQTPSHQVTQMGQEVILRCVPISNHLYFYWYRQILGQKVEFLVSFYNNEISEKSEIFDDQFSVERPDGSNFTLKIRSTKLEDSAMYFCASSPGQGTDTQYFGPGTRLTVL.